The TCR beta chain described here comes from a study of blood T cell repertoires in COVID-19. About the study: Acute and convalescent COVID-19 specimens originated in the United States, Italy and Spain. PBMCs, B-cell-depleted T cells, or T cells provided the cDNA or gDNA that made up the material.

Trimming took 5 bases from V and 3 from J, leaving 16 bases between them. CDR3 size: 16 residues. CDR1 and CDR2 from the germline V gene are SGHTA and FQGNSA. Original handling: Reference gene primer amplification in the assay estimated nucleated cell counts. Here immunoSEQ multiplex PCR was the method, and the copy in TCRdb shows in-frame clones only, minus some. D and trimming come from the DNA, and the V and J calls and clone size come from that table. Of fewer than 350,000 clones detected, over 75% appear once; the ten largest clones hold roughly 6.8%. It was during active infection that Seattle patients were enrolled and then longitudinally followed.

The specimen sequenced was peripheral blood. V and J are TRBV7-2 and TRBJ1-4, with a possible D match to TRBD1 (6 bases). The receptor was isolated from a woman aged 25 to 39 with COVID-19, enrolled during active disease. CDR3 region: CASSPRGGLSNEKLFF. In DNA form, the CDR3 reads TGTGCCAGCAGCCCCCGAGGGGGTTTGTCTAATGAAAAACTGTTTTTT.